This passage covers 10 T cell receptor beta chains from one sample sequenced in a study of blood T cell repertoires in COVID-19. Sequencing was performed with immunoSEQ multiplex PCR; in TCRdb, only in-frame clones are kept and a portion is missing. This table has almost 100,000 clones, about nine tenths appearing once. The sequenced sample consisted of peripheral blood. The origin of the receptors is a man aged 50-59 years with acute or convalescent COVID-19.

The chain employs TRBV4-1 and TRBJ1-1; a weak D match, TRBD1 (6 bases). CDR3 length equals 16 residues. V was pared by 3 bases and J by 0 bases, with 14 bases between. Germline V gene sequence: CDR1 MGHRA, CDR2 YSYEKL. The CDR3, as DNA: TGCGCCAGCAGCCATTCCGCAACAGGGCTGAACACTGAAGCTTTCTTT. This gives the protein CASSHSATGLNTEAFF.

This clone was observed a few times. The chain has TRBV5-1 and TRBJ1-1, with a weak D call TRBD1 (6 bases). Germline values: CDR1 SGHRS, CDR2 YFSETQ. The CDR3 has 14 residues. Deletions cut 0 bases from V and 1 base from J, with 7 bases between. The CDR3: CASSLGTANTEAFF. CDR3 DNA sequence: TGCGCCAGCAGCTTGGGGACAGCGAACACTGAAGCTTTCTTT.

This sequence joins TRBV5-1 and TRBJ1-2; D unresolved. The CDR3 length is 13 residues. Between the trimmed V and J ends, which lost 1 base and 3 bases, there was a span of 7 bases. Germline values: CDR1 SGHRS, CDR2 YFSETQ. The CDR3 here is CASSLSAHYGYTF. CDR3 in DNA: TGCGCCAGCAGCTTGAGCGCCCACTATGGCTACACCTTC. The full variable domain, rest sourced from reference TRBV5-1 and TRBJ1-2, is KAGVTQTPRYLIKTRGQQVTLSCSPISGHRSVSWYQQTPGQGLQFLFEYFSETQRNKGNFPGRFSGRQFSNSRSEMNVSTLELGDSALYLCASSLSAHYGYTFGSGTRLTVV.

The chain joins TRBV3-1 (or the pseudogene TRBV3-2) to TRBJ2-5, with 13 nucleotides matching TRBD2. J was trimmed by 11 bases and V by 6 bases; bases with no gene match: 9. Germline loops: CDR1 LGHDT, CDR2 YNNKEL (reference sequence). The CDR3 totals 14 residues. DNA of the CDR3: TGTGCCAGCAGTTCCGGGACTAGCGGGGACACACAGTACTTC. This encodes CASSSGTSGDTQYF.

The J gene is TRBJ2-7, the V gene TRBV20-1, with a possible D match to TRBD1 (6 bases). V was clipped by 3 bases and J by 5 bases, with 20 bases between them. The germline CDR1 and CDR2 sequences are DFQATT and SNEGSKA (reference sequence). The CDR3 covers 15 residues. The CDR3 sequence: CSASGRQAGPNEQYF. The CDR3 DNA follows: TGCAGTGCTAGTGGCAGACAGGCCGGGCCCAACGAGCAGTACTTC.

For the CDR3, the DNA is TGTGCCAGCTCTCCCAGGGGCTCTAATGAAAAACTGTTTTTT. Its translation is CASSPRGSNEKLFF. The chain carries TRBV18 and TRBJ1-4, with D possibly matching TRBD1 (6 bases). The CDR3 sequence is 14 residues long. In germline, CDR1 is KGHSH, CDR2 LQKENI. Trimming removed 6 bases at V and 3 bases at J, with 11 bases between.

J is TRBJ2-1 and V is TRBV24-1; 8 bases match TRBD1. The CDR3 runs 19 residues. V lost 7 bases and J lost 0; bases outside the gene matches: 16. Germline V gives CDR1 KGHDR, CDR2 SFDVKD. In DNA form, the CDR3 reads TGTGCCACCAGGAAGAGGGACAGGATCTACTTAGGCTCCTACAATGAGCAGTTCTTC. Its translation: CATRKRDRIYLGSYNEQFF.

The chain recombines TRBV12-3 or TRBV12-4 with TRBJ1-1, with a tentative D call TRBD1 (5 bases). CDR3 length: 13 residues. Trimming removed 4 bases at V and 0 bases at J, with 6 bases between. In DNA, the CDR3 is TGTGCCAGCAGTTCGACAGTGAACACTGAAGCTTTCTTT. Its protein is CASSSTVNTEAFF.

V is TRBV25-1 and J is TRBJ1-1; 9 bases align to TRBD1. Germline CDR1 reads MGHDK; CDR2 reads SYGVNS. V lost 5 bases, J lost 8 bases, and 12 bases stayed unmatched. The CDR3 consists of 15 residues. CDR3 loop: CASSFTGTGYQEAFF. CDR3 nucleotides: TGTGCCAGCAGTTTCACCGGGACAGGGTACCAAGAAGCTTTCTTT.

The CDR3 DNA reads TGTGCCATCAGTGAGTCCGGGACTAGCGGGAGCTCCTACAATGAGCAGTTCTTC. Its protein product is CAISESGTSGSSYNEQFF. This sequence joins TRBV10-3 and TRBJ2-1; 14 nucleotides line up with TRBD2. V shed 0 bases, J shed 0 bases, and the junction held 1 base outside the gene matches. Germline-derived CDR1 and CDR2 are ENHRY and SYGVKD. The CDR3 totals 18 residues.